The 28 T cell receptor beta chains given below trace back to one sample, sequenced in a study of cytomegalovirus exposure and HLA in healthy donors. PCR employed 60 Vbeta and 13 Jbeta primers. Some clones are missing from TCRdb's copy, which holds only in-frame ones; the method was immunoSEQ multiplex PCR. Seen here are some 180,000 clones, about three quarters observed once, and the top ten hold approximately 1.3%. Sequenced input: PBMCs. The origin of the receptors is a young man in good health and CMV-seronegative.

Only a few counts were recorded for this clone. This rearrangement joins TRBV11-1 to TRBJ2-7; TRBD1 matches 7 bases. Germline values: CDR1 SGHAT, CDR2 FQDESV (reference sequence). The CDR3 spans 15 residues. V shed 1 base and J 3 bases; nucleotides not matched to a gene: 6. This CDR3 reads CASSLGQGDVYEQYF. DNA of the CDR3: TGTGCCAGCAGCTTAGGCCAGGGGGACGTCTACGAGCAGTACTTC. The full variable domain, completed using reference TRBV11-1 and TRBJ2-7, is EAEVAQSPRYKITEKSQAVAFWCDPISGHATLYWYRQILGQGPELLVQFQDESVVDDSQLPKDRFSAERLKGVDSTLKIQPAELGDSAMYLCASSLGQGDVYEQYFGPGTRLTVT.

V and J are TRBV27 and TRBJ2-1; the D is unclear. This CDR3 has 14 amino acids. V was cut by 6 bases and J by 8 bases, with 17 bases left in between. CDR1 MNHEY and CDR2 SMNVEV come from the germline V gene (reference sequence). The CDR3 is CASRRKPSAHEQFF. The CDR3 DNA reads as TGTGCCAGCAGGCGGAAGCCGTCCGCACATGAGCAGTTCTTC.

This chain joins TRBV9 and TRBJ1-2; D not certain. Trimming stripped 3 bases from V and 8 bases from J, with 20 bases between. The V gene's germline CDR1 is SGDLS and CDR2 YYNGEE. This CDR3 spans 15 amino acids. The CDR3 region has the DNA TGTGCCAGCAGCGCCCAAGACGGACGGGGTGGAGGCTACACCTTC. Protein product: CASSAQDGRGGGYTF.

The chain recombines TRBV7-2 with TRBJ1-3; no definite D call. The CDR3 is 14 amino acids. Germline CDR1 SGHTA, CDR2 FQGNSA. V shed 5 bases and J shed 3 bases, with 11 bases lying between them. The DNA of the CDR3 is TGTGCCAGCAGCCCGGTCGAAAATGGAAACACCATATATTTT. This translates into CASSPVENGNTIYF.

V is TRBV10-3 and J is TRBJ1-4, with no clear D. Per the germline V gene, CDR1 is ENHRY and CDR2 is SYGVKD. V dropped 0 bases and J dropped 7 bases, with 6 bases sitting between them. The CDR3 length is 13 residues. The CDR3 loop is CAISESMSEKLFF. The CDR3 DNA reads as TGTGCCATCAGTGAGTCGATGAGTGAAAAACTGTTTTTT.

This sequence joins TRBV4-3 and TRBJ1-3; a possible D gene is TRBD1 (6 bases). Trimming shortened V by 0 bases and J by 2 bases, and 11 bases separated the two germline ends. Germline assignment: CDR1 LGHNA and CDR2 YSLEER. This CDR3 has 16 amino acids. The CDR3, as DNA: TGCGCCAGCAGCCAAGATACCAACAGGGCTGGAAACACCATATATTTT. It translates to CASSQDTNRAGNTIYF.

The rearrangement links TRBV15 to TRBJ1-5, with 7 bases fitting TRBD1. CDR1 LNHNV and CDR2 YYDKDF come from the germline V gene (reference sequence). There are 15 residues in the CDR3. Trimming at V came to 4 bases and at J to 2 bases, leaving 5 bases not matched to a gene. The CDR3 bases are TGTGCCACCAGCAAGGGAACAGGGGGCAATCAGCCCCAGCATTTT. Encoded protein: CATSKGTGGNQPQHF. Full variable domain (missing parts from reference TRBV15 and TRBJ1-5): DAMVIQNPRYQVTQFGKPVTLSCSQTLNHNVMYWYQQKSSQAPKLLFHYYDKDFNNEADTPDNFQSRRPNTSFCFLDIRSPGLGDTAMYLCATSKGTGGNQPQHFGDGTRLSIL.

The gene calls are TRBV11-2 and TRBJ2-5, with D perhaps TRBD2 (5 bases). The V gene's germline CDR1 is SGHAT and CDR2 FQNNGV. The CDR3 loop spans 15 amino acids. V gave up 5 bases and J gave up 2 bases, with 15 bases separating them. This CDR3 reads CASSPAGSPQETQYF. CDR3 nucleotides: TGTGCCAGCAGCCCTGCTGGGAGCCCACAAGAGACCCAGTACTTC.

The rearrangement links TRBV30 to TRBJ1-2, with D maybe TRBD1 (5 bases). The CDR3 sequence is 12 residues long. From germline, CDR1 is GTSNPN and CDR2 SVGIG (reference sequence). Trimming took off 5 bases at V and 4 bases at J, with 11 bases between the two ends. CDR3 region: CAWGGGGYGYTF. The CDR3 nucleotides are TGTGCCTGGGGCGGGGGAGGCTATGGCTACACCTTC.

The rearrangement uses TRBV27 and TRBJ1-1; D uncertain. The length of the CDR3 is 13 residues. V was clipped by 0 bases and J by 3 bases, with 5 bases between them. CDR1 and CDR2 (germline): MNHEY, SMNVEV (reference sequence). The CDR3 sequence: CASSLSRDTEAFF. CDR3 sequence (DNA): TGTGCCAGCAGTTTATCGCGGGACACTGAAGCTTTCTTT.

The chain recombines TRBV13 with TRBJ2-3; D uncertain. CDR1 and CDR2 from the germline V gene are PRHDT and FYEKMQ (reference sequence). Between the trimmed V and J ends, which lost 5 bases and 3 bases, there was a span of 12 bases. The CDR3 spans 14 residues. CDR3 amino acids: CASSPSLRTDTQYF. Written as DNA, the CDR3 is TGTGCCAGCAGCCCCAGCCTGCGGACAGATACGCAGTATTTT.

The gene calls are TRBV9 and TRBJ2-1, with D tentatively TRBD2 (5 bases). This CDR3 is 17 amino acids long. Looked up from germline, CDR1 is SGDLS and CDR2 is YYNGEE. V was trimmed by 3 bases and J by 5 bases, leaving 21 bases between them. CDR3 in DNA: TGTGCCAGCAGCGGAGGGCCCGGGCAACGGAAAAACAATGAGCAGTTCTTC. Translation gives CASSGGPGQRKNNEQFF.

The chain recombines TRBV4-3 with TRBJ2-7; TRBD1 agrees at 10 bases. V trimming: 2 bases; J trimming: 7 bases; junction bases outside the gene matches: 8. The CDR3 contains 15 residues. Germline assignment: CDR1 LGHNA and CDR2 YSLEER. Here the CDR3 DNA reads TGCGCCAGCAGCCAAACCGGGACAGGGGCAAGGGAGCAGTACTTC. Translated, it gives CASSQTGTGAREQYF.

This clone was observed once. This chain connects TRBV5-1 to TRBJ2-3; a possible D gene is TRBD1 (6 bases). The V gene's germline CDR1 is SGHRS and CDR2 YFSETQ. The CDR3 totals 15 residues. The V and J ends lost 2 bases and 0 bases respectively, with 10 bases between them. For the CDR3, the DNA is TGCGCCAGCAGCTTCGACAGGACTAGCACAGATACGCAGTATTTT. Residues: CASSFDRTSTDTQYF.

This sequence joins TRBV4-3 and TRBJ2-7; a weak D match, TRBD2 (6 bases). CDR3 size: 15 residues. Looked up from germline, CDR1 is LGHNA and CDR2 is YSLEER. V gave up 0 bases and J gave up 0 bases, with 9 bases separating them. The CDR3 DNA reads TGCGCCAGCAGCCAAGAGGCGGGAAGCTCCTACGAGCAGTACTTC. Its translation is CASSQEAGSSYEQYF.

This chain uses TRBV6-1 with TRBJ1-2; 9 bases line up with TRBD1. The junction had 8 bases not matched to a gene; V was cut back by 6 bases and J by 3 bases. There are 15 residues in the CDR3. Germline-derived CDR1 and CDR2 are MNHNS and SASEGT. The CDR3 region has the DNA TGTGCCAGCAGCTCGGGACAGGGAACCCACTATGGCTACACCTTC. It codes for CASSSGQGTHYGYTF.

This chain connects TRBV10-3 to TRBJ2-7, with 8 bases that match TRBD1. The CDR3 is 14 residues long. CDR1 and CDR2 (germline): ENHRY, SYGVKD. V lost 3 bases and J lost 3; bases outside the gene matches: 4. The CDR3 DNA reads TGTGCCATCAGTGATTTCGACAGGGGCTACGAGCAGTACTTC. It yields the protein CAISDFDRGYEQYF.

V and J are TRBV4-3 and TRBJ1-3; D is perhaps TRBD1 (6 bases). The CDR3 contains 17 residues. Germline loops: CDR1 LGHNA, CDR2 YSLEER. V dropped 0 bases and J dropped 7 bases, with 19 bases sitting between them. For the CDR3, the DNA is TGCGCCAGCAGCCAAGATCCTGTGGGGGCTCCGCGGAACACCATATATTTT. Encoded protein: CASSQDPVGAPRNTIYF.

This chain's CDR3 is CASSFANRAVEEKLFF. The CDR3 DNA reads TGTGCCAGCAGCTTTGCGAACAGGGCGGTGGAGGAAAAACTGTTTTTT. This rearrangement joins TRBV12-1 to TRBJ1-4; the table's D call, TRBD1, was not checked against the DNA. TRBV12-1 is classified as a pseudogene. The CDR3 consists of 16 residues.

The rearrangement links TRBV7-6 to TRBJ2-2; TRBD1 matches 9 bases. CDR3 size: 15 residues. Germline CDR1 is SGHVS and CDR2 is FNYEAQ. The junction had 3 bases not matched to a gene; V was cut back by 4 bases and J by 3 bases. The CDR3 nucleotides read TGTGCCAGCAGCTCCCGGACAGGGGACACCGGGGAGCTGTTTTTT. This gives the protein CASSSRTGDTGELFF.

In this sample, this clone turned up a few times. V usage is TRBV27 and J usage is TRBJ2-3; the D gene is possibly TRBD1 (7 bases). The length of the CDR3 is 17 residues. Per the germline V gene, CDR1 is MNHEY and CDR2 is SMNVEV (reference sequence). The V and J ends lost 5 bases and 1 base respectively, with 19 bases between them. The CDR3 bases are TGTGCCAGCAGTACCCCGAACAGGGGCGGGGGCACAGATACGCAGTATTTT. Translating gives CASSTPNRGGGTDTQYF.

This chain links TRBV18 with TRBJ1-1, with D unclear. The CDR3 consists of 14 residues. CDR1 is KGHSH, CDR2 LQKENI, per germline. Trimming stripped 3 bases from V and 0 bases from J, with 8 bases between. The CDR3 sequence: CASSPRQLNTEAFF. CDR3 in DNA: TGTGCCAGCTCACCGAGACAACTGAACACTGAAGCTTTCTTT.

The rearrangement uses TRBV9 and TRBJ2-1; D is uncertain. The CDR3 runs to 13 residues. Per germline, CDR1 SGDLS and CDR2 YYNGEE. The V gene lost 0 bases and the J gene lost 9 bases, with 10 bases spanning the gap. The CDR3 is CASSVVVYGEQFF. The CDR3 nucleotides read TGTGCCAGCAGCGTAGTTGTCTACGGTGAGCAGTTCTTC.

This clone was seen a handful of times. The rearrangement joins TRBV6-6 to TRBJ1-6; 7 bases agree with TRBD1. CDR1 and CDR2 (germline): MNHNY, SVGAGI (reference sequence). V trimming: 6 bases; J trimming: 9 bases; junction bases outside the gene matches: 11. The CDR3 loop spans 15 amino acids. CDR3 region: CASSFVTGTLSPLHF. Written as DNA, the CDR3 is TGTGCCAGCAGCTTCGTGACAGGGACTCTTTCACCCCTCCACTTT.

This clone has a handful of counts. The CDR3 is CASSLAGNTGELFF. CDR3 nucleotide sequence: TGTGCCAGCAGTTTAGCGGGAAACACCGGGGAGCTGTTTTTT. The chain is built from TRBV27 and TRBJ2-2, with a weak D call TRBD2 (6 bases). The CDR3 covers 14 residues. Trimming shortened V by 2 bases and J by 2 bases, and 6 bases separated the two germline ends. Germline V gene sequence: CDR1 MNHEY, CDR2 SMNVEV (reference sequence).

This clone was counted a few times. The rearrangement joins TRBV27 to TRBJ1-1; D is unclear. The CDR3 has 17 amino acids. The germline V and J ends were trimmed by 7 bases and 1 base, with 22 bases remaining between them. In germline, CDR1 is MNHEY, CDR2 SMNVEV (reference sequence). CDR3 DNA: TGTGCCAGCAAGGGCCCTAGCGTCCTAGGTGGGAACACTGAAGCTTTCTTT. Translating gives CASKGPSVLGGNTEAFF.

V is TRBV19 and J is TRBJ2-1; TRBD2 is a possible D gene (5 bases). Germline-derived CDR1 and CDR2 are LNHDA and SQIVND (reference sequence). V lost 5 bases and J 0 bases, leaving 14 bases between the germline ends. This CDR3 has 16 amino acids. CDR3 DNA: TGTGCCAGTAGTGGGTTAGCGCCTAGCTCCTACAATGAGCAGTTCTTC. Its translation is CASSGLAPSSYNEQFF.

A few counts support this clone. The V call is TRBV30, the J call TRBJ2-2, with TRBD1 matching over 7 bases. V lost 5 bases to trimming and J lost 0 bases; unmatched junction nucleotides: 6. The CDR3 is made up of 15 amino acids. Germline V gives CDR1 GTSNPN, CDR2 SVGIG (reference sequence). This chain's CDR3 is CAWEQGKPNTGELFF. The CDR3 bases are TGTGCCTGGGAACAGGGGAAACCGAACACCGGGGAGCTGTTTTTT. Full variable domain (outside the CDR3, taken from reference TRBV30 and TRBJ2-2): SQTIHQWPATLVQPVGSPLSLECTVEGTSNPNLYWYRQAAGRGLQLLFYSVGIGQISSEVPQNLSASRPQDRQFILSSKKLLLSDSGFYLCAWEQGKPNTGELFFGEGSRLTVL.